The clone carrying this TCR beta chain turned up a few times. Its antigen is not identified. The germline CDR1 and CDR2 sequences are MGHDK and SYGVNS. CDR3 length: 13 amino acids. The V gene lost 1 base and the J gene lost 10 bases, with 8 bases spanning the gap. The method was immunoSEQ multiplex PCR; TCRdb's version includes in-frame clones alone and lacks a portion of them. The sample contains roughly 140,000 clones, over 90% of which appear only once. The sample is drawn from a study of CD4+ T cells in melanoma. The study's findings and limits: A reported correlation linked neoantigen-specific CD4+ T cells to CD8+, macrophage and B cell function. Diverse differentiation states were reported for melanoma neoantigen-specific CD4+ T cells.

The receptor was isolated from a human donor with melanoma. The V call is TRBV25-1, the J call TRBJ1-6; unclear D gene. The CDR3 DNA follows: TGTGCCAGCAGTGAATCCGGTGGATCACCCCTCCACTTT. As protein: CASSESGGSPLHF.